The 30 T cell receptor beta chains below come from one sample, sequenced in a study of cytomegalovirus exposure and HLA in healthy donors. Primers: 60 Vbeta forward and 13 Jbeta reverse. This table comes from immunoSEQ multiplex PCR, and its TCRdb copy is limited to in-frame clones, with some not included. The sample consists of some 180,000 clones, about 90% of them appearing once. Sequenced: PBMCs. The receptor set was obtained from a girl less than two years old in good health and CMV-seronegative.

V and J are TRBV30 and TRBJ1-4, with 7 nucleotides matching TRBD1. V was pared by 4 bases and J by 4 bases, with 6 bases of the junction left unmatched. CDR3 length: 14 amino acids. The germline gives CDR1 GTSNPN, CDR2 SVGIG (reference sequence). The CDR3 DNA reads TGTGCCTGGACACCGGGACAGCTTAATGAAAAACTGTTTTTT. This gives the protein CAWTPGQLNEKLFF.

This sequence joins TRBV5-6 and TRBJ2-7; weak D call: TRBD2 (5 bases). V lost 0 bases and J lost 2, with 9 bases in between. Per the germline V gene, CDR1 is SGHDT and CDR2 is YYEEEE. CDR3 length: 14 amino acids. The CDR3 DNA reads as TGTGCCAGCAGCTTGGGCGGGTGGGCCTACGAGCAGTACTTC. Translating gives CASSLGGWAYEQYF.

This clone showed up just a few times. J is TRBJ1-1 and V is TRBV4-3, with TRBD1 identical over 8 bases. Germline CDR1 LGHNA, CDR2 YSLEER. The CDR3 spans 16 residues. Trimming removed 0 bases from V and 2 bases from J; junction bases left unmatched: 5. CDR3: CASSQDWTGINTEAFF. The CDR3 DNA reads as TGCGCCAGCAGCCAAGATTGGACAGGGATAAACACTGAAGCTTTCTTT.

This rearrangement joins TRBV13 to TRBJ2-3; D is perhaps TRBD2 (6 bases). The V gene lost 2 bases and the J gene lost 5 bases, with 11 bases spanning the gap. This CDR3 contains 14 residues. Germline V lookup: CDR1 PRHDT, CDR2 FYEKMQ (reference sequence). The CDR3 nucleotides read TGTGCCAGCAGCTTATCGGAGGGAATAGATACGCAGTATTTT. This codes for CASSLSEGIDTQYF.

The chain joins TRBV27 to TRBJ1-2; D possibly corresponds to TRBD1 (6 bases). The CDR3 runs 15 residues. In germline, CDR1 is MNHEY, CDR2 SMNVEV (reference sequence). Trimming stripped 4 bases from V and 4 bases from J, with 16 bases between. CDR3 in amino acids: CASSSMRQACYGYTF. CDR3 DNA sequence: TGTGCCAGCAGTTCCATGCGACAGGCATGCTATGGCTACACCTTC.

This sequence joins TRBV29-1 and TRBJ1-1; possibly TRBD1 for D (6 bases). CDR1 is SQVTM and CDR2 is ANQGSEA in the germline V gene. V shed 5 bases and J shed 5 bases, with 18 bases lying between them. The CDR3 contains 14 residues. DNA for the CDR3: TGCAGCGTTATTTCTGGACAGAGTAGGACTGAAGCTTTCTTT. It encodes CSVISGQSRTEAFF.

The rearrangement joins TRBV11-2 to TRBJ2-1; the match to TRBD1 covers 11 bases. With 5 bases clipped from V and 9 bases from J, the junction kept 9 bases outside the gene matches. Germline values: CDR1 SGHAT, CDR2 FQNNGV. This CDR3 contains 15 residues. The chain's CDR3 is CASSPGQGGWLEQFF. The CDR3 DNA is TGTGCCAGCAGCCCGGGACAGGGGGGTTGGCTTGAGCAGTTCTTC.

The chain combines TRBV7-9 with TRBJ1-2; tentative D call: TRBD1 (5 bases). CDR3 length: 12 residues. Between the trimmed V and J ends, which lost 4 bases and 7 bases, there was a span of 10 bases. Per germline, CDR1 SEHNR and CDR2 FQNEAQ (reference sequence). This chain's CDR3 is CASSSTGLGYTF. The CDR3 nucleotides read TGTGCCAGCAGCTCCACGGGACTTGGCTACACCTTC.

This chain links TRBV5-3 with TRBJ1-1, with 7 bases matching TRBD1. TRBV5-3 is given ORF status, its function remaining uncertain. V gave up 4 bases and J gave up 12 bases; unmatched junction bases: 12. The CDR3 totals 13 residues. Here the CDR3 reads CARSLKTGSVSFF. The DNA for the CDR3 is TGTGCCAGAAGCCTCAAGACAGGGAGTGTGTCTTTCTTT.

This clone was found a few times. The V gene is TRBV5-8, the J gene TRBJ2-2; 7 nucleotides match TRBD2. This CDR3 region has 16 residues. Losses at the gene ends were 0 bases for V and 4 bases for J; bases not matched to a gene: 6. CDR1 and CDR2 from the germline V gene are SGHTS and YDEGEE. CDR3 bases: TGTGCCAGCAGCTTGGAACTAGCGAGAATCACCGGGGAGCTGTTTTTT. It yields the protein CASSLELARITGELFF.

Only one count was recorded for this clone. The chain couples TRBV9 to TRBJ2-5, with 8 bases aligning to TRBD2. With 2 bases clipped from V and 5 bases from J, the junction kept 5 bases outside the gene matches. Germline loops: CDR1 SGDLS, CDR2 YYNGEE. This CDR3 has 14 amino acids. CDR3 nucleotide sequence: TGTGCCAGCAGCGTTGGCCCGGGGGGGGAGACCCAGTACTTC. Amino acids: CASSVGPGGETQYF.

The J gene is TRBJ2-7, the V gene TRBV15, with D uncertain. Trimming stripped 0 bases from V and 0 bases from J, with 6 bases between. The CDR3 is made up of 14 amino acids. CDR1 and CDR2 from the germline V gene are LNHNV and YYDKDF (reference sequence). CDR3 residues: CATSRDEYSYEQYF. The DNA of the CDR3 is TGTGCCACCAGCAGAGACGAGTACTCCTACGAGCAGTACTTC. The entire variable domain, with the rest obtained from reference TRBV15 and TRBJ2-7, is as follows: DAMVIQNPRYQVTQFGKPVTLSCSQTLNHNVMYWYQQKSSQAPKLLFHYYDKDFNNEADTPDNFQSRRPNTSFCFLDIRSPGLGDTAMYLCATSRDEYSYEQYFGPGTRLTVT.

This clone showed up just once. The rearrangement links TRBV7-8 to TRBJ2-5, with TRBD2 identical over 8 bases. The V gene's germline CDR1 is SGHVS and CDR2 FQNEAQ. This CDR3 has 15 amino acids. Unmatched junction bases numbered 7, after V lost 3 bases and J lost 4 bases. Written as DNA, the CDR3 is TGTGCCAGCAGCTTGGATTTCGGGGGGGCAGAGACCCAGTACTTC. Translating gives CASSLDFGGAETQYF.

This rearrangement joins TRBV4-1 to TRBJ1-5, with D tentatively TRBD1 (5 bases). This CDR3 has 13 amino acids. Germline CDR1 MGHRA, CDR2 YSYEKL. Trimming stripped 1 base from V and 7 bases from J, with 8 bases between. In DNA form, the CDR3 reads TGCGCCAGCAGCCAAGGGGGCAGACAGCCCCAGCATTTT. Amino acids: CASSQGGRQPQHF.

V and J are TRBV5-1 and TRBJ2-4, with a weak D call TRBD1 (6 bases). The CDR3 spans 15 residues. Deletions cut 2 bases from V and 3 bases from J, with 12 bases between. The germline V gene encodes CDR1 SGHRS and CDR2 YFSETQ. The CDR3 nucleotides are TGCGCCAGCAGCTTAGGGGGTGGAGACAAAAACATTCAGTACTTC. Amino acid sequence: CASSLGGGDKNIQYF.

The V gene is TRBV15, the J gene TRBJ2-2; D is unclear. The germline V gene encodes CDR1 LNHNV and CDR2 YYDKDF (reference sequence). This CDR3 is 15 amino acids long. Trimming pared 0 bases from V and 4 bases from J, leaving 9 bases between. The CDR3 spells CATSRDPPGTGELFF. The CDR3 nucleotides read TGTGCCACCAGCAGAGATCCCCCCGGCACCGGGGAGCTGTTTTTT. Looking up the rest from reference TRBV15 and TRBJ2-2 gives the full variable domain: DAMVIQNPRYQVTQFGKPVTLSCSQTLNHNVMYWYQQKSSQAPKLLFHYYDKDFNNEADTPDNFQSRRPNTSFCFLDIRSPGLGDTAMYLCATSRDPPGTGELFFGEGSRLTVL.

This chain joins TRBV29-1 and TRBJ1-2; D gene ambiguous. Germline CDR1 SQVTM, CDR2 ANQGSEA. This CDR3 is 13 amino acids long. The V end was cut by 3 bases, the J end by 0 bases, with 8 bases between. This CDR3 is CSVDGLANYGYTF. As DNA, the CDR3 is TGCAGCGTTGACGGGTTAGCTAACTATGGCTACACCTTC.

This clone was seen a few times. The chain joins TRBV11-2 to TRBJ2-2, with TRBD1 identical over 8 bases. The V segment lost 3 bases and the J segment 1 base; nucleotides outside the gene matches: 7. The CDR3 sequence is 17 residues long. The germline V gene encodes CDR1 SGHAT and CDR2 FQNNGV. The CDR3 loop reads CASSLDDRGQNTGELFF. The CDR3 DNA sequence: TGTGCCAGCAGCTTGGACGACAGGGGTCAGAACACCGGGGAGCTGTTTTTT. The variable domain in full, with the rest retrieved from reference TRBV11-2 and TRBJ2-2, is EAGVAQSPRYKIIEKRQSVAFWCNPISGHATLYWYQQILGQGPKLLIQFQNNGVVDDSQLPKDRFSAERLKGVDSTLKIQPAKLEDSAVYLCASSLDDRGQNTGELFFGEGSRLTVL.

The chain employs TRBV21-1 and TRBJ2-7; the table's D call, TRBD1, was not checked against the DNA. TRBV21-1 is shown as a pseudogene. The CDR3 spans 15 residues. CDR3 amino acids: CASSAQGAGAYEQYF. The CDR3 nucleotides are TGTGCCAGCAGCGCACAGGGGGCAGGAGCGTACGAGCAGTACTTC.

The CDR3 nucleotides read TGTGCCAGCAGCTGGGACAGCGAAGAGACCCAGTACTTC. Translating gives CASSWDSEETQYF. The chain has TRBV7-2 and TRBJ2-5, with 7 bases identical to TRBD1. Germline V gene data show CDR1 as SGHTA and CDR2 as FQGNSA. The CDR3 has 13 amino acids. V was clipped by 4 bases and J by 3 bases; unmatched bases: 2.

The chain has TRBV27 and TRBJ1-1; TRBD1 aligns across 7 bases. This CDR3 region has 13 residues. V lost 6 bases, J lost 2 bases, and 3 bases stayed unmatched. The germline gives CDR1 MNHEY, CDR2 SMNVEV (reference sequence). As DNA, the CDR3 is TGTGCCAGCAGAACAGGGGTTAACACTGAAGCTTTCTTT. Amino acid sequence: CASRTGVNTEAFF.

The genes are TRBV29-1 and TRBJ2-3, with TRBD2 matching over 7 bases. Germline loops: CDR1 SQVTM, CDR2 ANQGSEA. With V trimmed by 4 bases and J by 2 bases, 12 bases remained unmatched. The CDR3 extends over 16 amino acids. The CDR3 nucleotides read TGCAGCGTTGCCCTCCTGGCTAGCGGATACACAGATACGCAGTATTTT. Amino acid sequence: CSVALLASGYTDTQYF.

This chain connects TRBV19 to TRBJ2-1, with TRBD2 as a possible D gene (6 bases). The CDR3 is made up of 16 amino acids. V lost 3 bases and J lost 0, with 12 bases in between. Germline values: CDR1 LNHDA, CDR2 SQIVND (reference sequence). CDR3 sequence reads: CASSISLAHSYNEQFF. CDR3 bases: TGTGCCAGTAGTATTAGTCTAGCGCACTCCTACAATGAGCAGTTCTTC.

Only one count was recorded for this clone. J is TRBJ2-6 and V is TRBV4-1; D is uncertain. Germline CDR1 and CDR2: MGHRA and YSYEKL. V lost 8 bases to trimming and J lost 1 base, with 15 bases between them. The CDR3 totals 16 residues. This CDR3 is CASLPDRVSGANVLTF. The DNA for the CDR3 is TGCGCCAGCCTACCTGATCGGGTATCTGGGGCCAACGTCCTGACTTTC.

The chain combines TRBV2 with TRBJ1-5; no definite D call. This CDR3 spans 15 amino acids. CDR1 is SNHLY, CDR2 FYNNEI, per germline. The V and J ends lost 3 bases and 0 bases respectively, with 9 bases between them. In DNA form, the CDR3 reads TGTGCCAGCAGTGATGGAGGGTTTAGCAATCAGCCCCAGCATTTT. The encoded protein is CASSDGGFSNQPQHF.

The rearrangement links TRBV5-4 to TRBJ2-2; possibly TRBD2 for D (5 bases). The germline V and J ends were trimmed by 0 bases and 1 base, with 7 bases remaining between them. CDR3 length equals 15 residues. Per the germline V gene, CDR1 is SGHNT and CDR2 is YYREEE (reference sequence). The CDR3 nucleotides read TGTGCCAGCAGCTTGGACCGGGAGAACACCGGGGAGCTGTTTTTT. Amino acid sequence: CASSLDRENTGELFF.

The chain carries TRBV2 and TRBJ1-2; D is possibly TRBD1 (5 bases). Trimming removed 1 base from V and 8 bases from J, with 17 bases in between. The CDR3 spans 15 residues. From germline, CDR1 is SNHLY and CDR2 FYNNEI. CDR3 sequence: CASSEEGRAPGGYTF. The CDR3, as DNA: TGTGCCAGCAGTGAAGAGGGGAGGGCGCCTGGCGGCTACACCTTC.

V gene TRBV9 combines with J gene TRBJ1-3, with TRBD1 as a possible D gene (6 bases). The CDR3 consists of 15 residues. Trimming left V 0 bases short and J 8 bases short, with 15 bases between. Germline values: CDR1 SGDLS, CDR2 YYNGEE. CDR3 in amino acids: CASSVANREGDTIYF. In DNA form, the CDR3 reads TGTGCCAGCAGCGTAGCTAACAGGGAGGGGGACACCATATATTTT.

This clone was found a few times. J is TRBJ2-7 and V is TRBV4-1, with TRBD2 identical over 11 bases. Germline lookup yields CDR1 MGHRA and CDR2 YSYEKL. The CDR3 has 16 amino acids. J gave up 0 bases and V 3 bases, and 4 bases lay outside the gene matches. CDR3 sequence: CASSHSGLAASYEQYF. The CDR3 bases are TGCGCCAGCAGCCACTCGGGACTAGCGGCCTCCTACGAGCAGTACTTC.

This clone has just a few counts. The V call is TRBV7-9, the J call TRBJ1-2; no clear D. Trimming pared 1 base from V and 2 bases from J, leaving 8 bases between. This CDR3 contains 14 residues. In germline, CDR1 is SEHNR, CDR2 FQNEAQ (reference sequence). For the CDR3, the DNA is TGTGCCAGCAGCTTAGGTCCAGGAAACTATGGCTACACCTTC. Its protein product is CASSLGPGNYGYTF.